This TCR beta chain was recorded in a study of read filtering for tumor transcriptome and immune sequencing. Across the study: Mean patient age was roughly 66 years, range roughly 45 to 80; 16 to 20 male, 14 female. DNase treatment preceded whole-transcriptome library preparation.

The CDR3 length is 15 residues. V was clipped by 1 base and J by 6 bases, with 14 bases between them. The germline gives CDR1 SGHTA, CDR2 FQGNSA. From about 400 ng of RNA, a library with molecular barcoded alpha/delta and beta/gamma adaptors was made. A single record per CDR3 protein comes from TCRdb applying MiXCR to the reads. The table includes under 35,000 distinct CDR3 sequences, roughly 18% detected once. Sequenced sample: a population of CD138-negative cells sorted from bone marrow. The receptor was isolated from a donor at least 40 years old with multiple myeloma. The chain carries TRBV7-2 and TRBJ2-3; either TRBD1 or TRBD2 may supply D (5 bases each). CDR3 residues: CASSLGGFSRDTQYF. For the CDR3, the DNA is TGTGCCAGCAGCTTAGGGGGGTTCAGTAGGGATACGCAGTATTTT.